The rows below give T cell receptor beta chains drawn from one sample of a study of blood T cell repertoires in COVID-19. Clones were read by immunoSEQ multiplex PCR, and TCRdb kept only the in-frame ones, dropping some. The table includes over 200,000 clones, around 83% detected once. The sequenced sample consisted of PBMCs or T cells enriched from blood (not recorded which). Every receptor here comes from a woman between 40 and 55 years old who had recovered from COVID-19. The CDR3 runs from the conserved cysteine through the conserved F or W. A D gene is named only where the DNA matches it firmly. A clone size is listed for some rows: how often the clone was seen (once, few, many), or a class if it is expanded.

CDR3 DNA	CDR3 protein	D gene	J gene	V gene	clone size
TGTGCCAGCAGCTTAGACTCCGGGACAGGGGTTTTGGTTGAGCAGTTCTTC	CASSLDSGTGVLVEQFF	TRBD1	TRBJ2-1	TRBV7-2	.
TGTGCCAGCAGGGTGACAGGCAGCTCCTATAATTCACCCCTCCACTTT	CASRVTGSSYNSPLHF	.	TRBJ1-6	TRBV7-2	.
TGTGCCAGCAGTTACAGGGTCCACGAGCAGTACTTC	CASSYRVHEQYF	.	TRBJ2-7	TRBV2	.
TGTGCCAGCAGCATCGGTCGCACAGATACGCAGTATTTT	CASSIGRTDTQYF	.	TRBJ2-3	TRBV9	once
TGTGCCAGCAGCTTAGAGGGAGACAGGGTGAACACTGAAGCTTTCTTT	CASSLEGDRVNTEAFF	TRBD1	TRBJ1-1	TRBV11-3	once
TGTGCCAGCAGCTTGAGACTAGCGCGGAACACCGGGGAGCTGTTTTTT	CASSLRLARNTGELFF	TRBD2	TRBJ2-2	TRBV5-4	.
TGTGCCAGCTCACGGTCGGCAGGCGATATTTATGGCTACACCTTC	CASSRSAGDIYGYTF	.	TRBJ1-2	TRBV18	.
TGTGCCAGTAGGCCAACACCTCGATCTCCAGAACAGAACACTGAAGCTTTCTTT	CASRPTPRSPEQNTEAFF	.	TRBJ1-1	TRBV19	few
TGTGCCAGCAGTGGGGGCCCGAACACCGGGGAGCTGTTTTTT	CASSGGPNTGELFF	.	TRBJ2-2	TRBV11-2	.
TGTGCCAGCACCGGCAGGGTAGCGGGAGCGGACACCGGGGAGCTGTTTTTT	CASTGRVAGADTGELFF	TRBD2	TRBJ2-2	TRBV2	.
TGTGCCAGTAGTCTGCCGATTGGACAGGGGGCGACCACTGAAGCTTTCTTT	CASSLPIGQGATTEAFF	TRBD1	TRBJ1-1	TRBV19	.
TGTGCCAGCACCCATAGAGCGGGAGTGAACACCGGGGAGCTGTTTTTT	CASTHRAGVNTGELFF	TRBD2	TRBJ2-2	TRBV9	.
TGTGCCAGCAGCCCCGAGGACAGGGCAGGCAATGAGCAGTTCTTC	CASSPEDRAGNEQFF	TRBD1	TRBJ2-1	TRBV7-8	.
TGTGCCAGCAGCCGCGGGACTAGCGGTAGCACGACATTCGAGACCCAGTACTTC	CASSRGTSGSTTFETQYF	TRBD2	TRBJ2-5	TRBV7-2	.
TGCGCCAGCACACCGGGTAGCGGGACCGGGGAGCTGTTTTTT	CASTPGSGTGELFF	TRBD2	TRBJ2-2	TRBV5-1	.
TGCGCCAGCAGCCCGGACAGGGTGGGCCAAGAGACCCAGTACTTC	CASSPDRVGQETQYF	TRBD1	TRBJ2-5	TRBV5-1	.
TGTGCCAGCAGCCCCAGCGGGGGCAATGAGCAGTTCTTC	CASSPSGGNEQFF	TRBD2	TRBJ2-1	TRBV2	once
TGTGCCAGCAGCCTAGGGGGTGGGCGCACCGGGGAGCTGTTTTTT	CASSLGGGRTGELFF	.	TRBJ2-2	TRBV3-1/TRBV3-2	.
TGTGCCAGCAGTTCACTAGCGGCCCGATCCTACGAGCAGTACTTC	CASSSLAARSYEQYF	TRBD2	TRBJ2-7	TRBV6-5	.
TGTGCCAGCAGCCGACTAGCGGGAGATGCCGGGGAGCTGTTTTTT	CASSRLAGDAGELFF	TRBD2	TRBJ2-2	TRBV6-5	.
TGCAGCGTCGCCGGGACTAGCGGGAGGAACGGGAATGAGCAGTTCTTC	CSVAGTSGRNGNEQFF	TRBD2	TRBJ2-1	TRBV29-1	.
TGTGCCAGCCAATGGGGGACAACGAACACCGGGGAGCTGTTTTTT	CASQWGTTNTGELFF	.	TRBJ2-2	TRBV18	few
TGTGCCAGTAACGCTAGCGGGAGGGTCTGCCGGCCCAATGAGCAGTTCTTC	CASNASGRVCRPNEQFF	TRBD2	TRBJ2-1	TRBV19	.
TGTGCCTGGAGTGTCCATCGGACAGGGGGGACCTTTAGCAATCAGCCCCAGCATTTT	CAWSVHRTGGTFSNQPQHF	TRBD1	TRBJ1-5	TRBV30	once
TGCAGTGCCCGGGACTCCTACGAGCAGTACTTC	CSARDSYEQYF	.	TRBJ2-7	TRBV20-1	.
TGCAGCGACTCCTTACAGGGGGAAACGCAGTATTTT	CSDSLQGETQYF	TRBD1	TRBJ2-3	TRBV29-1	few
TGTGCCAGCAGCTCGGACTCCTACAACTATGGCTACACCTTC	CASSSDSYNYGYTF	.	TRBJ1-2	TRBV5-4	few
TGTGCCAGCAGATTCCCCTTGACAGGGGGCCTCAGGGACTATAATTCACCCCTCCACTTT	CASRFPLTGGLRDYNSPLHF	TRBD1	TRBJ1-6	TRBV28	.